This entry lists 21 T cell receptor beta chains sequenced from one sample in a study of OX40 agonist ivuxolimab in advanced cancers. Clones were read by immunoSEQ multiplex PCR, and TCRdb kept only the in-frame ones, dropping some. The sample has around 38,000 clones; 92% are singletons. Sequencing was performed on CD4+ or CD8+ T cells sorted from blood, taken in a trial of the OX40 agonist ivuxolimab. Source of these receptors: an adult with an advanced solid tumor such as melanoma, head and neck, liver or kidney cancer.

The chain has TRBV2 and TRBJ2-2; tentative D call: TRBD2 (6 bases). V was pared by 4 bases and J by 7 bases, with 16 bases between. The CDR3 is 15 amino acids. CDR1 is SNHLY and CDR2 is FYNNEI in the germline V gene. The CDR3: CASSVGLLLGGELFF. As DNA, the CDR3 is TGTGCCAGCAGTGTTGGACTATTACTAGGCGGGGAGCTGTTTTTT.

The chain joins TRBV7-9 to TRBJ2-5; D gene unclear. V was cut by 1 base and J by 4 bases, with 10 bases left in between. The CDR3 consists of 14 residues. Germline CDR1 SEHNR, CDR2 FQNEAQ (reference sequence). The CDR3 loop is CASSLVLFRETQYF. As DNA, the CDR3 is TGTGCCAGCAGCTTAGTCCTCTTTCGAGAGACCCAGTACTTC.

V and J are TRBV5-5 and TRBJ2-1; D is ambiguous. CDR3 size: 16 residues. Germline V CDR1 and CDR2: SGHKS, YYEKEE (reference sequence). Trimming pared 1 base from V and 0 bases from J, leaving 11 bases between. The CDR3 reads CASSLLSSFSYNEQFF. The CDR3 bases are TGTGCCAGCAGCTTGTTATCGTCTTTCTCCTACAATGAGCAGTTCTTC.

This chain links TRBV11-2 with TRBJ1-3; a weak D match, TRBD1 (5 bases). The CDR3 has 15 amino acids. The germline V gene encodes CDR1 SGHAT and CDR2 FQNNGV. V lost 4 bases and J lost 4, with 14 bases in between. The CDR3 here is CASSSPGGIGNTIYF. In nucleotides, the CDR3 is TGTGCCAGCAGCTCCCCTGGGGGGATCGGAAACACCATATATTTT.

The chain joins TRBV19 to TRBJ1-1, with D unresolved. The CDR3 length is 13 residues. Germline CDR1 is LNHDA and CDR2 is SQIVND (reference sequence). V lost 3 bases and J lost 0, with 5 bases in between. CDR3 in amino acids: CASSMALNTEAFF. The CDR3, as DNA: TGTGCCAGTAGTATGGCGCTGAACACTGAAGCTTTCTTT.

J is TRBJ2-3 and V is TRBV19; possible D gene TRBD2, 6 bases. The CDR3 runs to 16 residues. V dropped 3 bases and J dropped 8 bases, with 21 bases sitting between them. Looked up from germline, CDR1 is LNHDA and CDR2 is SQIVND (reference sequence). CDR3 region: CASSIGVPPAGSTQYF. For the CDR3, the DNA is TGTGCCAGTAGTATCGGGGTCCCCCCCGCGGGATCTACGCAGTATTTT.

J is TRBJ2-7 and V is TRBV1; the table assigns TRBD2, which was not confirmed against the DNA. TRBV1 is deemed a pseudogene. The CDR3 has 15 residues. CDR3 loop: CTSSHGTSGSYEQYF. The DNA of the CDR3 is TGCACCAGCAGTCATGGGACTAGCGGGAGCTACGAGCAGTACTTC.

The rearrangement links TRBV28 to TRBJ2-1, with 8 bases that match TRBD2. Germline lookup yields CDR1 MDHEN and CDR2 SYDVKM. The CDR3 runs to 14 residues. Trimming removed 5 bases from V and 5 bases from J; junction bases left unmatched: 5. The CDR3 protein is CASSGREGHNEQFF. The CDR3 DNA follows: TGTGCCAGCAGTGGACGGGAGGGTCACAATGAGCAGTTCTTC.

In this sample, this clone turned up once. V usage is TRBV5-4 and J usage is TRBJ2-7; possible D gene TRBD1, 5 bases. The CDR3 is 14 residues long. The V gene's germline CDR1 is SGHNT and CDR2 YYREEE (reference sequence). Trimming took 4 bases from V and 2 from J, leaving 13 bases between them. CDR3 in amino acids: CASSPQGMPYEQYV. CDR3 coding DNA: TGTGCCAGCAGCCCGCAGGGAATGCCCTACGAGCAGTACGTC.

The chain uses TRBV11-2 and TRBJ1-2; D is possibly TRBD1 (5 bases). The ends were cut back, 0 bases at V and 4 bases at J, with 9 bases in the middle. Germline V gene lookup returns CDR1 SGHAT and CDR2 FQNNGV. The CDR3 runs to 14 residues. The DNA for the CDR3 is TGTGCCAGCAGCTTAGAACCGGGGCCCTATGGCTACACCTTC. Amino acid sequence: CASSLEPGPYGYTF.

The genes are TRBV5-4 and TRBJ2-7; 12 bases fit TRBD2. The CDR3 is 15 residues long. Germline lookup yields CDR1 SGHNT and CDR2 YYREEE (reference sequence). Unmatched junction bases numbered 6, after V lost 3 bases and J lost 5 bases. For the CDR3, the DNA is TGTGCCAGCAGCTACCGACTAGCGGGAGTCCACGAGCAGTACTTC. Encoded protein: CASSYRLAGVHEQYF.

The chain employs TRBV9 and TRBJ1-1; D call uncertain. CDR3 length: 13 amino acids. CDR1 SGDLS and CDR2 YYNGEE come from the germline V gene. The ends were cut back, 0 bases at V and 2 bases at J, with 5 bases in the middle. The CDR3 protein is CASSVEGNTEAFF. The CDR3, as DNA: TGTGCCAGCAGCGTAGAAGGAAACACTGAAGCTTTCTTT.

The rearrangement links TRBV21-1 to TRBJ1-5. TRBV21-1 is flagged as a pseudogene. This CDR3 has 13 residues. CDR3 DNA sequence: TGTGCCAGCGAAGGGCGTAGCAATCAGCCCCAGCATTTT. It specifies CASEGRSNQPQHF.

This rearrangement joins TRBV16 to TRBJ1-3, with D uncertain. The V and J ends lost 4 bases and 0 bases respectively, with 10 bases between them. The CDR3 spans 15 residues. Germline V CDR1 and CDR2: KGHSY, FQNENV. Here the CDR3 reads CASSLEAGSGNTIYF. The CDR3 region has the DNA TGTGCCAGCAGCCTAGAGGCAGGCTCTGGAAACACCATATATTTT.

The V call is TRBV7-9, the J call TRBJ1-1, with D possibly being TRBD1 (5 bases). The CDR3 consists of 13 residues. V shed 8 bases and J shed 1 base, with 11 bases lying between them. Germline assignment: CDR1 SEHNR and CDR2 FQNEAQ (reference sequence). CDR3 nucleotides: TGTGCCAGCCTCCTGGGGGGGAACACTGAAGCTTTCTTT. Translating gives CASLLGGNTEAFF.

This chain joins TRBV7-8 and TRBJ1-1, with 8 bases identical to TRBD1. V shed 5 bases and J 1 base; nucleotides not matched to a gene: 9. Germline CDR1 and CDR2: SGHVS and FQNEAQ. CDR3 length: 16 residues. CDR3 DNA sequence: TGTGCCAGCAGCCCTTGGACAGGGATGTCGAACACTGAAGCTTTCTTT. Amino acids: CASSPWTGMSNTEAFF.

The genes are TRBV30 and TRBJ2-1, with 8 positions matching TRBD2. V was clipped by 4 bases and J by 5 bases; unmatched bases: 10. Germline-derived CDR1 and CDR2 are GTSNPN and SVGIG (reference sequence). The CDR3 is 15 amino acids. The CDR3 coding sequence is TGTGCCTGGACCATCAGCGGGAGATCCCACAATGAGCAGTTCTTC. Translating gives CAWTISGRSHNEQFF. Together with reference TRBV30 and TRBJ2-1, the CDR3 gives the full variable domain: SQTIHQWPATLVQPVGSPLSLECTVEGTSNPNLYWYRQAAGRGLQLLFYSVGIGQISSEVPQNLSASRPQDRQFILSSKKLLLSDSGFYLCAWTISGRSHNEQFFGPGTRLTVL.

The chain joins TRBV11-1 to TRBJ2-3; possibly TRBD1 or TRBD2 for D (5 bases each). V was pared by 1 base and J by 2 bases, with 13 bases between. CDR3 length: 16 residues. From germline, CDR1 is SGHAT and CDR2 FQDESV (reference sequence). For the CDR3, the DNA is TGTGCCAGCAGCTTAGGGGTTGGGGGTTACACAGATACGCAGTATTTT. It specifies CASSLGVGGYTDTQYF. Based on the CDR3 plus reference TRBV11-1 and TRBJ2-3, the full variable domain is EAEVAQSPRYKITEKSQAVAFWCDPISGHATLYWYRQILGQGPELLVQFQDESVVDDSQLPKDRFSAERLKGVDSTLKIQPAELGDSAMYLCASSLGVGGYTDTQYFGPGTRLTVL.

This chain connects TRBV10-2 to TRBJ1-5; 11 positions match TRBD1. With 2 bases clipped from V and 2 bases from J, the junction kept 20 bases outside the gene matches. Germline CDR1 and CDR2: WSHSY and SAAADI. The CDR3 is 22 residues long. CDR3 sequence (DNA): TGCGCCAGCAGTGAGCCAGTCGCTCCGGACAGGGGGCGAGTTGTGGGCAATCAGCCCCAGCATTTT. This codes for CASSEPVAPDRGRVVGNQPQHF.

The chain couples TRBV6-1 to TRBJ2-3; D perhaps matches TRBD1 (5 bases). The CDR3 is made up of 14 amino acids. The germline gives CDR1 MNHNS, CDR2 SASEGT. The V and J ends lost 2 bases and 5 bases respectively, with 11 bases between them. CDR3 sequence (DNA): TGTGCCAGCAGTGAAACTACAGGTGTAGATACGCAGTATTTT. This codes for CASSETTGVDTQYF.

CDR3 DNA sequence: TGTGCCAGCAGCCTCGGGGGCTGGGGTAGGGGCGAGCAGTACTTC. Protein: CASSLGGWGRGEQYF. The rearrangement links TRBV5-8 to TRBJ2-7, with D tentatively TRBD1 or TRBD2 (6 bases each). Germline values: CDR1 SGHTS, CDR2 YDEGEE. The V gene lost 4 bases and the J gene lost 6 bases, with 20 bases spanning the gap. This CDR3 contains 15 residues. Using reference TRBV5-8 and TRBJ2-7 for the parts outside the CDR3, the full variable domain is EAGVTQSPTHLIKTRGQQATLRCSPISGHTSVYWYQQALGLGLQFLLWYDEGEERNRGNFPPRFSGRQFPNYSSELNVNALELEDSALYLCASSLGGWGRGEQYFGPGTRLTVT.